This paragraph covers one TCR beta chain sequence. This sample is drawn from a study of blood T cell repertoires in COVID-19. Looking at the study overall: Both acute and convalescent COVID-19 samples were obtained from the United States, Italy and Spain. Sources were T cells, B-cell-depleted T cells, or PBMCs; the material itself was cDNA or gDNA.

In the original analysis: From reference gene primer amplification, estimates of nucleated cell counts were derived. Assay used: immunoSEQ multiplex PCR; TCRdb lists only in-frame clones, some missing. The D gene and trimming were derived from the DNA, and the V and J assignments and clone size from that table. The profile shows tens of thousands of clones, nearly 90% of them singletons. There are 15 residues in the CDR3. V dropped 4 bases and J dropped 1 base, with 10 bases sitting between them. In germline, CDR1 is ENHRY, CDR2 SYGVKD. The TCR was taken from a man in his 60s with acute or convalescent COVID-19. The sequenced sample consisted of peripheral blood. V gene TRBV10-3 combines with J gene TRBJ2-2, with D hard to call. The CDR3 DNA sequence: TGTGCCATCAGTGGAACATCAGGGAACACCGGGGAGCTGTTTTTT. This gives the protein CAISGTSGNTGELFF.